This entry lists 26 T cell receptor beta chains sequenced from one sample in a study of blood T cell repertoires in COVID-19 (dated by TCRdb to 2020 to 2022). The library was obtained by the immunoSEQ multiplex PCR assay. The immuneACCESS repertoire file appears here via TCRdb, limited to in-frame rearrangements. These files lack a portion of the clones; in checked studies, under half of the deficit traces to unresolved V genes, and the cause of the others is not known. The sample table lists 50,000 to 65,000 clones, 72% of them with a count of one. The leading ten clones occupy 4.8% of the sample. The sequencing input was peripheral blood. The receptors originated from a woman between 65 and 79 years old with COVID-19, enrolled during active disease.

The chain is built from TRBV4-2 and TRBJ2-3; weak D call: TRBD2 (5 bases). CDR3 length: 14 amino acids. The V gene's germline CDR1 is LGHNA and CDR2 YNFKEQ. Trimming took 7 bases from V and 0 from J, leaving 11 bases between them. The chain's CDR3 is CASTKGESTDTQYF. As DNA, the CDR3 is TGTGCCAGCACTAAGGGAGAGAGCACAGATACGCAGTATTTT.

This clone was picked up one time. The chain joins TRBV9 to TRBJ2-1; TRBD1 agrees at 9 bases. After removal of 0 bases from V and 8 bases from J, the junction contained 6 bases not matched to a gene. Per the germline V gene, CDR1 is SGDLS and CDR2 is YYNGEE. CDR3 length equals 15 residues. CDR3 in amino acids: CASSVGGTGTYEQFF. In nucleotides, the CDR3 is TGTGCCAGCAGCGTAGGGGGGACAGGGACTTATGAGCAGTTCTTC. Using reference TRBV9 and TRBJ2-1 for the parts outside the CDR3, the full variable domain is DSGVTQTPKHLITATGQRVTLRCSPRSGDLSVYWYQQSLDQGLQFLIQYYNGEERAKGNILERFSAQQFPDLHSELNLSSLELGDSALYFCASSVGGTGTYEQFFGPGTRLTVL.

The J gene is TRBJ2-3, the V gene TRBV14; TRBD2 aligns across 7 bases. This CDR3 spans 16 amino acids. Germline V gene lookup returns CDR1 SGHDN and CDR2 FVKESK. The ends lost 4 bases at V and 1 base at J; junction bases unmatched: 8. CDR3 sequence (DNA): TGTGCCAGCAGCCTCCGTGGCGGGAGTCGCACAGATACGCAGTATTTT. As protein: CASSLRGGSRTDTQYF.

V usage is TRBV29-1 and J usage is TRBJ2-1; no clear D. From germline, CDR1 is SQVTM and CDR2 ANQGSEA. The CDR3 covers 14 residues. The V gene lost 6 bases and the J gene lost 0 bases, with 12 bases spanning the gap. DNA of the CDR3: TGCAGCGTGACACTTACCCCCTCCTACAATGAGCAGTTCTTC. Protein: CSVTLTPSYNEQFF.

The V gene is TRBV13, the J gene TRBJ2-7, with TRBD1 matching 7 bases. V lost 5 bases, J lost 0 bases, and 4 bases stayed unmatched. Germline-derived CDR1 and CDR2 are PRHDT and FYEKMQ (reference sequence). The CDR3 spans 14 residues. The CDR3 is CASSPRTGSYEQYF. CDR3 nucleotides: TGTGCCAGCAGCCCACGGACAGGCTCCTACGAGCAGTACTTC.

This clone was seen a few times. The gene calls are TRBV25-1 and TRBJ1-6; D uncertain. This CDR3 has 14 amino acids. Germline CDR1 and CDR2: MGHDK and SYGVNS. Between the trimmed V and J ends, which lost 5 bases and 7 bases, there was a span of 12 bases. The CDR3 bases are TGTGCCAGCAGTTCCCGACCGGAGAATTCACCCCTCCACTTT. This translates into CASSSRPENSPLHF.

The V gene is TRBV24-1, the J gene TRBJ2-1; 12 positions match TRBD1. CDR1 KGHDR and CDR2 SFDVKD come from the germline V gene. The CDR3 runs to 14 residues. Unmatched junction bases numbered 6, after V lost 3 bases and J lost 13 bases. CDR3 sequence: CATSDGDRGPGQFF. DNA for the CDR3: TGTGCCACCAGTGATGGGGACAGGGGGCCAGGACAGTTCTTC.

This clone was seen just once. This rearrangement joins TRBV18 to TRBJ1-1; tentatively, D is TRBD1 (6 bases). The CDR3 spans 15 residues. Germline CDR1 and CDR2: KGHSH and LQKENI. V was cut by 4 bases and J by 0 bases, with 12 bases left in between. The DNA for the CDR3 is TGTGCCAGCTCACACATACAGGGACTGAACACTGAAGCTTTCTTT. Amino acid sequence: CASSHIQGLNTEAFF.

The V and J genes are TRBV10-1 and TRBJ2-2, with D possibly being TRBD1 (6 bases). The CDR3 is 13 residues long. The germline V gene has CDR1 WNHNN and CDR2 SYGVQD (reference sequence). Trimming left V 5 bases short and J 6 bases short, with 10 bases between. CDR3 protein: CASSSQGAGELFF. Written as DNA, the CDR3 is TGCGCCAGCAGTTCACAGGGCGCCGGGGAGCTGTTTTTT.

The chain links TRBV5-1 to TRBJ2-1; 8 nucleotides match TRBD2. CDR1 SGHRS and CDR2 YFSETQ come from the germline V gene. The CDR3 covers 14 residues. V lost 2 bases and J lost 7; bases outside the gene matches: 5. CDR3 sequence (DNA): TGCGCCAGCAGCTTTACGGGGGGGCGGAATGAGCAGTTCTTC. It codes for CASSFTGGRNEQFF.

The chain joins TRBV14 to TRBJ1-2; D may be TRBD1 (6 bases). The CDR3 extends over 16 amino acids. Trimming shortened V by 1 base and J by 4 bases, and 16 bases separated the two germline ends. Per the germline V gene, CDR1 is SGHDN and CDR2 is FVKESK. The CDR3 DNA follows: TGTGCCAGCAGCCAAGTTTACCAGGGGAATGGCTATGGCTACACCTTC. This sequence encodes CASSQVYQGNGYGYTF.

The CDR3 nucleotides read TGTGCCAGCAACCGACAGGGGACAGCTGAAGCTTTCTTT. As protein: CASNRQGTAEAFF. The genes are TRBV6-5 and TRBJ1-1; 8 bases line up with TRBD1. Trimming cost V 7 bases and J 6 bases; bases outside gene matches: 7. The germline CDR1 and CDR2 sequences are MNHEY and SVGAGI. The CDR3 spans 13 residues.

The V gene is TRBV18, the J gene TRBJ1-1, with TRBD1 matching over 7 bases. Germline lookup yields CDR1 KGHSH and CDR2 LQKENI. The V and J ends lost 3 bases and 6 bases, in that order; junction bases with no gene match: 13. This CDR3 region has 16 residues. CDR3 sequence reads: CASSPGRQGGGSEAFF. The CDR3 DNA follows: TGTGCCAGCTCACCGGGAAGACAGGGAGGAGGGTCTGAAGCTTTCTTT.

This chain uses TRBV7-6 with TRBJ2-7; D ambiguous. V lost 1 base and J 6 bases, leaving 16 bases between the germline ends. This CDR3 is built from 15 residues. CDR1 and CDR2 (germline): SGHVS, FNYEAQ. The CDR3 DNA reads as TGTGCCAGCAGCTTAGTTGGGTCGGTTACGGGCGAGCAGTACGTC. This codes for CASSLVGSVTGEQYV.

The rearrangement joins TRBV10-3 to TRBJ1-1; tentative D call: TRBD1 (5 bases). CDR1 is ENHRY and CDR2 is SYGVKD in the germline V gene. This CDR3 has 16 residues. Trimming pared 2 bases from V and 0 bases from J, leaving 13 bases between. The chain's CDR3 is CAISEPGLSLNTEAFF. CDR3 DNA: TGTGCCATCAGTGAGCCGGGACTCTCCCTGAACACTGAAGCTTTCTTT.

The V and J genes are TRBV20-1 and TRBJ2-4, with 13 bases aligning to TRBD2. This CDR3 spans 16 amino acids. The V gene's germline CDR1 is DFQATT and CDR2 SNEGSKA (reference sequence). V gave up 3 bases and J gave up 8 bases; unmatched junction bases: 10. CDR3 nucleotide sequence: TGCAGTGCTAGTGGGACTAGCGGGGTCCCGCGATACATTCAGTACTTC. Encoded protein: CSASGTSGVPRYIQYF.

CDR3 nucleotides: TGTGCCAGCAGCTTAGAGGGGTTCAGCAATCAGCCCCAGCATTTT. This sequence encodes CASSLEGFSNQPQHF. The V and J genes are TRBV7-2 and TRBJ1-5, with D perhaps matching TRBD1 (5 bases). V was shortened by 1 base and J by 1 base, with 8 bases between the two germline ends. The CDR3 extends over 15 amino acids. CDR1 is SGHTA, CDR2 FQGNSA, per germline.

This chain uses TRBV5-6 with TRBJ1-2; possible D gene TRBD1, 5 bases. The CDR3 spans 15 residues. Trimming left V 0 bases short and J 5 bases short, with 14 bases between. CDR1 is SGHDT and CDR2 is YYEEEE in the germline V gene. CDR3 amino acids: CASSLVRGEGYGYTF. The CDR3 nucleotides read TGTGCCAGCAGCTTGGTCCGGGGGGAAGGTTATGGCTACACCTTC.

The chain recombines TRBV29-1 with TRBJ1-1; the D gene is possibly TRBD1 (6 bases). CDR3 length equals 13 residues. Germline V CDR1 and CDR2: SQVTM, ANQGSEA. V was pared by 2 bases and J by 7 bases, with 14 bases between. DNA for the CDR3: TGCAGCGTTGAAAATCCCGACAGGATTGAAGCTTTCTTT. This encodes CSVENPDRIEAFF.

This clone has more than one count but fewer than ten. The chain couples TRBV15 to TRBJ1-5; D is perhaps TRBD1 (5 bases). V gave up 1 base and J gave up 3 bases, with 7 bases separating them. The CDR3 sequence is 14 residues long. The germline V gene has CDR1 LNHNV and CDR2 YYDKDF (reference sequence). The CDR3 DNA reads TGTGCCACCAGCAGAGGACAGTCCAATCAGCCCCAGCATTTT. This translates into CATSRGQSNQPQHF.

The chain links TRBV7-2 to TRBJ2-2; D possibly corresponds to TRBD2 (5 bases). Trimming removed 4 bases at V and 2 bases at J, with 14 bases between. Germline CDR1 and CDR2: SGHTA and FQGNSA. This CDR3 contains 16 residues. CDR3 bases: TGTGCCAGCAGCTCTCCAGGTAGCGCTAACACCGGGGAGCTGTTTTTT. It codes for CASSSPGSANTGELFF.

The chain employs TRBV6-5 and TRBJ1-1; no definite D call. Germline V gene sequence: CDR1 MNHEY, CDR2 SVGAGI. Deletions cut 5 bases from V and 1 base from J, with 5 bases between. The CDR3 totals 12 residues. CDR3 sequence: CASSPRNTEAFF. CDR3 DNA: TGTGCCAGCAGTCCCAGGAACACTGAAGCTTTCTTT.

This clone was detected only a few times. The rearrangement links TRBV4-3 to TRBJ2-2; maybe TRBD2 (5 bases). V dropped 4 bases and J dropped 1 base, with 10 bases sitting between them. The CDR3 extends over 15 amino acids. CDR1 LGHNA and CDR2 YSLEER come from the germline V gene. CDR3 nucleotides: TGCGCCAGCAGCCGTGAAGGGAGGAACACCGGGGAGCTGTTTTTT. Translating it yields CASSREGRNTGELFF.

This clone has a single count. This chain uses TRBV19 with TRBJ2-7, with TRBD2 matching over 8 bases. This CDR3 comprises 17 residues. With 3 bases clipped from V and 0 bases from J, the junction kept 10 bases outside the gene matches. Germline assignment: CDR1 LNHDA and CDR2 SQIVND (reference sequence). The CDR3 spells CASSIFPQRGNSYEQYF. The CDR3 DNA follows: TGTGCCAGTAGTATTTTTCCGCAGCGGGGGAACTCCTACGAGCAGTACTTC.

The chain links TRBV24-1 to TRBJ1-1; no reliable D call. The CDR3 loop spans 12 amino acids. Trimming stripped 3 bases from V and 7 bases from J, with 8 bases between. In germline, CDR1 is KGHDR, CDR2 SFDVKD. The CDR3 nucleotides read TGTGCCACCAGTGATGACCGGGATGAAGCTTTCTTT. Protein: CATSDDRDEAFF.

V and J are TRBV25-1 and TRBJ2-7; 9 bases align to TRBD1. The CDR3 is 15 amino acids. CDR1 MGHDK and CDR2 SYGVNS come from the germline V gene. V lost 4 bases and J lost 0; bases outside the gene matches: 4. CDR3 region: CASSGGTGSSYEQYV. CDR3 coding DNA: TGTGCCAGCAGTGGGGGGACAGGGAGCTCCTACGAGCAGTACGTC.